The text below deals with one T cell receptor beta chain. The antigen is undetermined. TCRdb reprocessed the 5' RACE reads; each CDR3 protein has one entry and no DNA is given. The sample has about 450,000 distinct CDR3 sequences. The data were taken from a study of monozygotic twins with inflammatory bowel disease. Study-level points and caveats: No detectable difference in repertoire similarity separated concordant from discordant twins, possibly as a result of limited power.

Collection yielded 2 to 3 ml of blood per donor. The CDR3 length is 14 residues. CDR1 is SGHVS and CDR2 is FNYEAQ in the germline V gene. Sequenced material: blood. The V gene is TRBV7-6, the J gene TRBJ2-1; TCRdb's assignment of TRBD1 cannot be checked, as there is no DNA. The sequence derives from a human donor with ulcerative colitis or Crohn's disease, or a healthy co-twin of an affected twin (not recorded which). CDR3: CASSWTGGYNEQFF.